The entry below gives a single T cell receptor beta chain sequence along with its context. Its specific antigen is unknown. Base quality data are lacking; no much larger clone is found one base away. The source of the sample is a study of control samples from healthy donors and cancer patients (dated by TCRdb to the early 2020s). Library preparation used the immunoSEQ multiplex PCR assay. In its TCRdb copy, this immuneACCESS table keeps in-frame sequences only and misses some clones. Where compared with another copy, unresolved V genes explain less than half of these, and the others have no known cause. Across this sample there are 130,000 or so clones, with roughly 92% seen only once. Clones ranked in the top ten supply under 15% of the sample. The CDR1 and CDR2 encoded by the germline V gene (reference sequence) are MNHEY and SMNVEV. The CDR3 spans 13 residues, from the cysteine through the phenylalanine. This entry keeps only the CDR3 DNA: 39 bases, framed from base 1. V and J are trimmed by 8 bases and 5 bases, and the gene matches miss 7 bases of the junction.

This sequence originates from a man aged 40-49 years in good health. The sample taken for sequencing was blood. Recombination linked TRBV27 to TRBJ1-1, and 8 bases in between align with TRBD1. At the DNA level, the sequence is TGTGCCAGCCGTGGGACAGGCTATACTGAAGCTTTCTTT. Its product reads: CASRGTGYTEAFF.